This passage covers 3 T cell receptor beta chains from one sample sequenced in a study of beta chain features in type 1 diabetes. The study reverse transcribed the entire isolated RNA, so it sequenced expressed TCRB transcripts. The protocol was immunoSEQ multiplex PCR, while the TCRdb copy is restricted to in-frame clones and leaves out a portion. The data contain under 400,000 clones, around 12% of them singletons. The sequencing sample was made of naive CD4+ T cells from blood. These receptors came from a young man in good health.

The chain carries TRBV5-1 and TRBJ2-7; 7 nucleotides agree with TRBD1. This CDR3 has 13 residues. Trimming took 2 bases from V and 3 from J; bases not matched to a gene: 2. Germline V CDR1 and CDR2: SGHRS, YFSETQ. This chain's CDR3 is CASSFYRGYEQYF. The DNA for the CDR3 is TGCGCCAGCAGCTTCTACAGGGGCTACGAGCAGTACTTC.

J is TRBJ2-7 and V is TRBV6-5; D may be TRBD2 (5 bases). Looked up from germline, CDR1 is MNHEY and CDR2 is SVGAGI. V lost 7 bases and J 4 bases, leaving 8 bases between the germline ends. The CDR3 length is 11 residues. CDR3 in amino acids: CASTGGYEQYF. Written as DNA, the CDR3 is TGTGCCAGCACCGGAGGATACGAGCAGTACTTC.

Written as DNA, the CDR3 is TGTGCCAGCAGTTACTTGACTAGCGGCACAGATACGCAGTATTTT. This translates into CASSYLTSGTDTQYF. The chain has TRBV6-5 and TRBJ2-3; 8 bases are shared with TRBD2. V gave up 1 base and J gave up 1 base; unmatched junction bases: 1. This CDR3 comprises 15 residues. The germline V gene encodes CDR1 MNHEY and CDR2 SVGAGI.